The sequence of this TCR beta chain was determined in a study of blood T cell repertoires in COVID-19. Overall study: Acute-phase and convalescent COVID-19 samples originated in the United States, Italy and Spain. T cells, B-cell-depleted T cells, or PBMCs supplied cDNA or gDNA.

Original processing notes: Amplification from reference gene primers served as the basis for estimated nucleated cell counts. The table came from immunoSEQ multiplex PCR; TCRdb's copy has only in-frame clones and leaves some out. For V, J and clone size, that table is used; D and trimming come from the DNA. The top ten clones hold over 8.5% of a sample with 270,000 or so clones, about 80% of them seen once. Germline lookup yields CDR1 MNHEY and CDR2 SVGAGI. V gave up 7 bases and J gave up 5 bases, with 14 bases separating them. This CDR3 region has 14 residues. This receptor was taken from a woman in her forties or fifties who had recovered from COVID-19. The genes are TRBV6-5 and TRBJ1-4; TRBD1 might be the D (6 bases). The source material was peripheral blood. CDR3 sequence (DNA): TGTGCCAGCATGGGGGGGGCTTCGAATGAAAAACTGTTTTTT. Protein product: CASMGGASNEKLFF.